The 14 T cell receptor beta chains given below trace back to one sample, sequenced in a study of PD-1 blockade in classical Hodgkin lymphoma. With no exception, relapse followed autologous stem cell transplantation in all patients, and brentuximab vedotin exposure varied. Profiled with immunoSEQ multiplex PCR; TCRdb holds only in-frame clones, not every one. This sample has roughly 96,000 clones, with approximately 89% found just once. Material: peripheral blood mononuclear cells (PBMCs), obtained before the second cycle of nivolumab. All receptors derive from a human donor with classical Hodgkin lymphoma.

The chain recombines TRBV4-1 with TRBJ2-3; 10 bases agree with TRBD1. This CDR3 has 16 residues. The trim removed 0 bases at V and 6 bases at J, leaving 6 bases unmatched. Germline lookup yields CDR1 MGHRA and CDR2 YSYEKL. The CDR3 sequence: CASSQDLGQGMDTQYF. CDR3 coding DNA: TGCGCCAGCAGCCAAGACCTGGGACAGGGGATGGATACGCAGTATTTT.

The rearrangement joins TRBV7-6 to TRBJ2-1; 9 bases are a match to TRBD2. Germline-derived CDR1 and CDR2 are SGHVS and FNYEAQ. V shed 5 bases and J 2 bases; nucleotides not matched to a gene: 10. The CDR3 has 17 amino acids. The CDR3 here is CASSLSPTSGTYNEQFF. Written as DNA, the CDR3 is TGTGCCAGCAGCCTCTCGCCGACTAGCGGCACCTACAATGAGCAGTTCTTC.

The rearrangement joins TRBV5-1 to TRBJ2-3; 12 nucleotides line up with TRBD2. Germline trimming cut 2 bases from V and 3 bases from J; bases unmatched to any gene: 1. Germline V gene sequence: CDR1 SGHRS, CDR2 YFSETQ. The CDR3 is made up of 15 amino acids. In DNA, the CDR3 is TGCGCCAGCAGCTTAGGACTAGCGGGAACAGATACGCAGTATTTT. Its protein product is CASSLGLAGTDTQYF.

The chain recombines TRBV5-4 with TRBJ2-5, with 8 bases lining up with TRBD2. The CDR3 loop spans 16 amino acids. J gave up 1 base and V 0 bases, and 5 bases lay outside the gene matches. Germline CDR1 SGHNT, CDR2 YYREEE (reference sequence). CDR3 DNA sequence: TGTGCCAGCAGCTTGGGAGCGGGAGTAAGCCAAGAGACCCAGTACTTC. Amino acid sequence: CASSLGAGVSQETQYF.

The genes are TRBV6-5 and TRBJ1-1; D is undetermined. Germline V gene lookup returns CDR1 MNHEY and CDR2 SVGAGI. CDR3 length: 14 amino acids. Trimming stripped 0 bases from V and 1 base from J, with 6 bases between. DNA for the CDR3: TGTGCCAGCAGTTACTCGGCGAGGAACACTGAAGCTTTCTTT. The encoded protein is CASSYSARNTEAFF.

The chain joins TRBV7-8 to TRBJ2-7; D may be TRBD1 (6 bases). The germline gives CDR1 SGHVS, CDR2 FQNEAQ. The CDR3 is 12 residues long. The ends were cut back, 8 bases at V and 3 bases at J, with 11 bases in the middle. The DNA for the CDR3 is TGTGCCAGCTGGACAGAACTCTACGAGCAGTACTTC. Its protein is CASWTELYEQYF. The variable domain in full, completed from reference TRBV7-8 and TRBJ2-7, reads GAGVSQSPRYKVAKRGQDVALRCDPISGHVSLFWYQQALGQGPEFLTYFQNEAQLDKSGLPSDRFFAERPEGSVSTLKIQRTQQEDSAVYLCASWTELYEQYFGPGTRLTVT.

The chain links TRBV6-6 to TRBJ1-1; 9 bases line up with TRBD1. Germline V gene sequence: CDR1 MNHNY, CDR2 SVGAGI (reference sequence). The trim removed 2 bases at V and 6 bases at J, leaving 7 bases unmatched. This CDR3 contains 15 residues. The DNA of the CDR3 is TGTGCCAGCAGTTACGCGGGACAGGGTTTGGCTGAAGCTTTCTTT. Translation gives CASSYAGQGLAEAFF.

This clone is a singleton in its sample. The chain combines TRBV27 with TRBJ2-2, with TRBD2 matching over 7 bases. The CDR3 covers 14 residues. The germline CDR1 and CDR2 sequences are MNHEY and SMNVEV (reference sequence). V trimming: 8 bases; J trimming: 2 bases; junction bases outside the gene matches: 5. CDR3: CASQIAGNTGELFF. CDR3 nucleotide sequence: TGTGCCAGCCAGATAGCGGGTAACACCGGGGAGCTGTTTTTT.

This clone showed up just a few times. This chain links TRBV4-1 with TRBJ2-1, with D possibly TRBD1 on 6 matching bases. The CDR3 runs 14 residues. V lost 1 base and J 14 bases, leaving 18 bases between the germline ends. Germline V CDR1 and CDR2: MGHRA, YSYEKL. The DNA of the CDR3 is TGCGCCAGCAGCCAAGGGGAAGGGACAACGGCTAAGTTCTTC. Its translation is CASSQGEGTTAKFF.

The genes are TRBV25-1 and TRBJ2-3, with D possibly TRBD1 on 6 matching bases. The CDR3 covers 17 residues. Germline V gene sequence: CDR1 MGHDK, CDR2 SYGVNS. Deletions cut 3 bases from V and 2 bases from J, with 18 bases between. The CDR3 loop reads CASSDHRAGRSTDTQYF. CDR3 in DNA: TGTGCCAGCAGTGACCACAGGGCTGGGAGATCCACAGATACGCAGTATTTT.

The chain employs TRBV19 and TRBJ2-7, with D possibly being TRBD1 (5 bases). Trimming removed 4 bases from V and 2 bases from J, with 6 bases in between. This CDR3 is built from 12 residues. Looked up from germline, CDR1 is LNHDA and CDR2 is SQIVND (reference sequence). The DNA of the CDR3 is TGTGCCAGTAGTACAGGGACCTACGAGCAGTACTTC. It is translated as CASSTGTYEQYF.

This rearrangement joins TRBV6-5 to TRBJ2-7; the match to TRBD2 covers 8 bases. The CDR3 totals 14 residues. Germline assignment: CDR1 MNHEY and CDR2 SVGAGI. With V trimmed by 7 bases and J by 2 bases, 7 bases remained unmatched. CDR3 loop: CASTRGGLPYEQYF. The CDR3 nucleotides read TGTGCCAGCACCCGGGGGGGTCTACCCTACGAGCAGTACTTC.

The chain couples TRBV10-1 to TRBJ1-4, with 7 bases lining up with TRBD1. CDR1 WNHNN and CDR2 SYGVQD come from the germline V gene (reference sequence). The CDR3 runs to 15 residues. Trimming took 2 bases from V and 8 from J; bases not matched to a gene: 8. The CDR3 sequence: CASSEGDRDSEKLFF. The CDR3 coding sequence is TGCGCCAGCAGTGAGGGTGACAGGGACAGCGAAAAACTGTTTTTT.

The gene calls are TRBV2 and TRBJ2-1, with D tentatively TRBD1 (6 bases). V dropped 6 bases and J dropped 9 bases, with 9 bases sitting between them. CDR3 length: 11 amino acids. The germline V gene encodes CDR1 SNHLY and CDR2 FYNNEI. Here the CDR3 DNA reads TGTGCCAGCAGGGGGGCTTCTGAGCAGTTCTTC. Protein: CASRGASEQFF.